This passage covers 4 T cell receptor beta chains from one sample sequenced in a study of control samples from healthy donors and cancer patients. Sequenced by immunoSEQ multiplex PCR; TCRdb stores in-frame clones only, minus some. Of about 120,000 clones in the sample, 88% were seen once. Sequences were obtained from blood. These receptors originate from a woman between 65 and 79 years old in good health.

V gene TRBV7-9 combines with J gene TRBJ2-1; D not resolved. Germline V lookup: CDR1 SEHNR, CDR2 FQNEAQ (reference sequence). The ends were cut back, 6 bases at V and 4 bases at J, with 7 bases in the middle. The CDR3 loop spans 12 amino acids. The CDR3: CASSQKYNEQFF. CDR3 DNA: TGTGCCAGCAGTCAAAAGTACAATGAGCAGTTCTTC.

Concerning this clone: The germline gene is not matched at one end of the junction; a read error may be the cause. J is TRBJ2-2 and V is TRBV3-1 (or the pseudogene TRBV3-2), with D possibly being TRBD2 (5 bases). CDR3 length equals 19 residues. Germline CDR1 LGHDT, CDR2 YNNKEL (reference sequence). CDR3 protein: CASSQGERLGGVDAGKLFF. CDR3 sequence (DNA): TGTGCCAGCAGCCAAGGGGAGCGGCTCGGTGGGGTAGACGCCGGGAAGCTGTTTTTT.

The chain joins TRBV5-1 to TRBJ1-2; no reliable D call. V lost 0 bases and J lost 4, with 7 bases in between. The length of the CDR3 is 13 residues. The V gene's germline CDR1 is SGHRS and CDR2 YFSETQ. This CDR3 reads CASSLGLSYGYTF. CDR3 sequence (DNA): TGCGCCAGCAGCTTGGGACTATCCTATGGCTACACCTTC.

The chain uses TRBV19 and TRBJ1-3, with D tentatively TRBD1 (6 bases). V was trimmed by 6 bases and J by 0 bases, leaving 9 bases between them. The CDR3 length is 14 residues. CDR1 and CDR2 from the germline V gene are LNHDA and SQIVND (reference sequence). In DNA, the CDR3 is TGTGCCAGTAGAGGACAGCTCTCTGGAAACACCATATATTTT. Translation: CASRGQLSGNTIYF.